This T cell receptor (beta chain) was recovered during a study of breast tumors, draining lymph nodes, adjacent tissues. General observations from the study: Tumor T cell lymph node origin was a supported hypothesis, not proven. Luminal-like breast cancer showed significantly greater tumor-nontumor repertoire similarity than basal-like breast cancer did. Tumor repertoires ranked between lymph nodes and nontumor tissue in diversity, with V and J gene preferences.

This CDR3 region has 14 residues. V was cut by 6 bases and J by 1 base, with 9 bases left in between. A word on this clonotype: Its antigen remains unknown.

A single record per CDR3 protein comes from TCRdb applying MiXCR to the multiplex PCR reads. The table lists about 21,000 distinct CDR3 sequences, roughly 50% of them singletons. The receptor was isolated from a female donor with breast cancer. Some clones in this sample may be carry-over from other donors' samples. Material: breast tumor tissue. This chain connects TRBV12-3 or TRBV12-4 to TRBJ2-2; unclear D gene. The CDR3 sequence: CASSGGENTGELFF. CDR3 DNA: TGTGCCAGCAGCGGCGGTGAGAACACCGGGGAGCTGTTTTTT.